A selection of T cell receptor beta chains follows, all from one sample in a study of regulatory T cells in long-lasting Graves disease. MiXCR, run by TCRdb on the multiplex PCR reads, gives a single entry per CDR3 protein. Of around 340,000 distinct CDR3 sequences listed, roughly a fifth are singletons. The source material was peripheral blood mononuclear cells (PBMCs), sampled when the disease was refractory, from a patient treated with antithyroid drugs. These receptors originate from a female donor with Graves disease. CDR3s include the opening cysteine and the closing phenylalanine or tryptophan.

V gene: TRBV29-1; CDR3 protein: CSVATETQYF
V gene: TRBV4-2; CDR3 protein: CASSQEGTTQETQYF
V gene: TRBV5-6; CDR3 protein: CASSREGVNQPQHF
V gene: TRBV20-1; CDR3 protein: CSARDPGQGAHEQYF
V gene: TRBV20-1; CDR3 protein: CSARDGTAKGPQHF
V gene: TRBV30; CDR3 protein: CAWSSFSSYEQYF
V gene: TRBV27; CDR3 protein: CASTSSPGRSSGANVLTF
V gene: TRBV2; CDR3 protein: CASSDVRQGSSYEQYF
V gene: TRBV7-9; CDR3 protein: CASSLIGGRHGYTF
V gene: TRBV28; CDR3 protein: CASRTPGQGGNTEAFF
V gene: TRBV20-1; CDR3 protein: CSSGSGALGTQYF
V gene: TRBV16; CDR3 protein: CASSHGRNEAFF
V gene: TRBV5-4; CDR3 protein: CASSGGQGRANRAEAFF
V gene: TRBV2; CDR3 protein: CASSELEFGELFF
V gene: TRBV27; CDR3 protein: CASSPNSGRAYKGNEQFF
V gene: TRBV5-4; CDR3 protein: CASSFRGGITGELFF
V gene: TRBV11-3; CDR3 protein: CATHTGDRYEQYF
V gene: TRBV27; CDR3 protein: CASSFRRENYEQYF
V gene: TRBV19; CDR3 protein: CASSIGSRGNQPQHF
V gene: TRBV12-3/TRBV12-4; CDR3 protein: CASSLAGRRYEQYF
V gene: TRBV7-2; CDR3 protein: CASSLALASNEQYF
V gene: TRBV10-3; CDR3 protein: CAISDFLGEQYF
V gene: TRBV12-3/TRBV12-4; CDR3 protein: CASAGGELFF
V gene: TRBV7-9; CDR3 protein: CASSLMNRPEETQYF
V gene: TRBV28; CDR3 protein: CASSLQPYGYTF
V gene: TRBV5-5; CDR3 protein: CASNSGTWQTNTEAFF
V gene: TRBV6-1; CDR3 protein: CASRTVGTGELFF
V gene: TRBV7-2; CDR3 protein: CASSAGTGSVNGYTF
V gene: TRBV30; CDR3 protein: CAWTTGQETQYF
V gene: TRBV7-9; CDR3 protein: CASSSLAEVTPGELFF
V gene: TRBV29-1; CDR3 protein: CSAGWETQYF
V gene: TRBV7-2; CDR3 protein: CASSLEGAIPGMLYF
V gene: TRBV20-1; CDR3 protein: CSAREGTSGSSRQYF
V gene: TRBV28; CDR3 protein: CASSSVWDFEKLFF
V gene: TRBV10-1; CDR3 protein: CASSERRSRGYTF
V gene: TRBV7-9; CDR3 protein: CASSLAGTVPEKLFF
V gene: TRBV5-1; CDR3 protein: CASSLAGQGAISYEQYF
V gene: TRBV5-1; CDR3 protein: CASSLTGTGFSGYTF
V gene: TRBV18; CDR3 protein: CASSQGVGPSYEQYF
V gene: TRBV5-8; CDR3 protein: CASRTTGIETQYF
V gene: TRBV5-1; CDR3 protein: CASSLWEGPSDIQYF
V gene: TRBV28; CDR3 protein: CASSLPGQSYEQYF
V gene: TRBV14; CDR3 protein: CASSHGHLDIYGYTF
V gene: TRBV7-9; CDR3 protein: CASSPGTGNLPQHF